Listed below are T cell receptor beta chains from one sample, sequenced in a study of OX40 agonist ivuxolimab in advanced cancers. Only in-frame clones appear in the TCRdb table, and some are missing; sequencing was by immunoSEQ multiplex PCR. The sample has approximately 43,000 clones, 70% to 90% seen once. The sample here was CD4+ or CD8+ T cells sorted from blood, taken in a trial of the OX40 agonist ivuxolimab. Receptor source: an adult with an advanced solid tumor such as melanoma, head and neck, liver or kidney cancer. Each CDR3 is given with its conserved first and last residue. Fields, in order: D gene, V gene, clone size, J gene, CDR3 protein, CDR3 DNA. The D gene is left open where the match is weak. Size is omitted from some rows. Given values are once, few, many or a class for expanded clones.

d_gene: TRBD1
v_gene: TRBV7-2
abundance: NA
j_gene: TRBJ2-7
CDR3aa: CASSLAWTGAGEQYF
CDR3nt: TGTGCCAGCAGCTTAGCCTGGACAGGGGCTGGCGAGCAGTACTTC

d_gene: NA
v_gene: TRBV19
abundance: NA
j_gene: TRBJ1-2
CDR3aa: CASTGTRYGYTF
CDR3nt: TGTGCCAGTACCGGGACTCGGTATGGCTACACCTTC

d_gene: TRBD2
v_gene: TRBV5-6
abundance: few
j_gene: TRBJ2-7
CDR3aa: CASSLVAGGYEQYF
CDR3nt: TGTGCCAGCAGCTTGGTAGCGGGGGGCTACGAGCAGTACTTC

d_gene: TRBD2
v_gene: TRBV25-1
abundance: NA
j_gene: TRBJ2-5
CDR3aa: CATSSGSRETQYF
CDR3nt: TGTGCCACCTCTAGCGGGAGCAGAGAGACCCAGTACTTC

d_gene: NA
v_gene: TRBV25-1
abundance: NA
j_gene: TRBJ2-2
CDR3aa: CASSEHEPNTGELFF
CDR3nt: TGTGCCAGCAGTGAACACGAGCCGAACACCGGGGAGCTGTTTTTT

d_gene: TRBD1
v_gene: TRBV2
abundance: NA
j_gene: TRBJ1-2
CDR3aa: CASSEEQGNYGYTF
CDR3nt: TGTGCCAGCAGTGAGGAACAGGGGAATTATGGCTACACCTTC

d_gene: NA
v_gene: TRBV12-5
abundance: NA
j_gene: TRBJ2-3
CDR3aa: CASGPGRYMDTQYF
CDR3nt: TGTGCTAGTGGTCCGGGGCGGTACATGGATACGCAGTATTTT

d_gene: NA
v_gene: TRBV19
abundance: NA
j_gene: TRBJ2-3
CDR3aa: CASSMVGGPDTQYF
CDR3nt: TGTGCCAGTAGTATGGTAGGAGGCCCGGATACGCAGTATTTT

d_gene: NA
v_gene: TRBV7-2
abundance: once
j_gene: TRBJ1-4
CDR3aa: CASSLDVNEKVFF
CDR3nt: TGTGCCAGCAGCTTAGATGTGAATGAAAAAGTGTTTTTT

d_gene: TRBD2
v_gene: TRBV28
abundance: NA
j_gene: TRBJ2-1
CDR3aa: CASSSLSGRRNNEQFF
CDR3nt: TGTGCCAGCAGTTCCCTTAGCGGGAGAAGAAACAATGAGCAGTTCTTC

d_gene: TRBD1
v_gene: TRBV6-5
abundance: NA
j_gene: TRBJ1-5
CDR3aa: CASSRDRNSNQPQHF
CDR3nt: TGTGCCAGCAGTCGGGACAGGAATAGCAATCAGCCCCAGCATTTT

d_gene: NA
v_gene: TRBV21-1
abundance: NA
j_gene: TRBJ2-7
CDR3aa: CASLWDGRYEQYF
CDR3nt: TGTGCCAGCCTATGGGACGGCCGCTACGAGCAGTACTTC

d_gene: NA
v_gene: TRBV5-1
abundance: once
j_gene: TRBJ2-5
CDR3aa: CASSLRGQFGAQYF
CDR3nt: TGCGCCAGCAGCTTAAGAGGACAGTTCGGGGCCCAGTACTTC

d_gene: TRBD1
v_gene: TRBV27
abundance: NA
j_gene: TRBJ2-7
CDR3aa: CASSPTGDLERDYEQYF
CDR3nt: TGTGCCAGCAGCCCGACAGGGGACCTAGAGAGGGATTACGAGCAGTACTTC

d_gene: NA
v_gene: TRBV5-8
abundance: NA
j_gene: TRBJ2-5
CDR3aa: CASSFSYGRSETQYF
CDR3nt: TGTGCCAGCAGCTTTTCTTACGGGAGAAGCGAGACCCAGTACTTC

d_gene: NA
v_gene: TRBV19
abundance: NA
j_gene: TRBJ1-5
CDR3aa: CASSPMTDGNQPQHF
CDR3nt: TGTGCCAGTAGTCCGATGACTGATGGCAATCAGCCCCAGCATTTT

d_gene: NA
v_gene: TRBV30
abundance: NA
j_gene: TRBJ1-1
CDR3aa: CAFSRGVNTEAFF
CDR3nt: TGTGCCTTTTCCCGCGGGGTGAACACTGAAGCTTTCTTT

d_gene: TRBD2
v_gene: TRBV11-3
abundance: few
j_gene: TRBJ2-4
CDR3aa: CASSPRLAGGAKNIQYF
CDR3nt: TGTGCCAGCAGCCCAAGACTAGCGGGAGGGGCCAAAAACATTCAGTACTTC

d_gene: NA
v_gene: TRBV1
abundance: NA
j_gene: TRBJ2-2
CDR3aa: CTSSQDRGSWQPYLFANTGELFF
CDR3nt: TGCACCAGCAGCCAAGATCGGGGGAGCTGGCAGCCATACCTTTTCGCGAACACCGGGGAGCTGTTTTTT

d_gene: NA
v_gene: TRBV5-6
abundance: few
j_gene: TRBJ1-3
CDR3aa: CASSLILAEDTIYF
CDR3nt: TGTGCCAGCAGCTTGATCTTGGCGGAGGACACCATATATTTT

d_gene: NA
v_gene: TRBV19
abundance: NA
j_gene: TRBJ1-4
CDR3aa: CASSGGGGGVNEKLFF
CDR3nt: TGTGCCAGTAGTGGGGGTGGTGGTGGGGTGAATGAAAAACTGTTTTTT

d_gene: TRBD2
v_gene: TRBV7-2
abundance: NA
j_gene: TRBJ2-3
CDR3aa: CASSSSGSTDTQYF
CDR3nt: TGTGCCAGCAGCTCTAGCGGAAGCACAGATACGCAGTATTTT

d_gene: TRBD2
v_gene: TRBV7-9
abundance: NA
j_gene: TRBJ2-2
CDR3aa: CASTPRLAGVIGELFF
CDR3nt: TGTGCCAGTACTCCGAGGCTAGCGGGAGTGATCGGGGAGCTGTTTTTT

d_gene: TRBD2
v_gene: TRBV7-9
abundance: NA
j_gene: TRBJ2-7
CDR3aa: CASSRGTSGTIQYF
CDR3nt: TGTGCCAGCAGCCGTGGGACTAGCGGGACGATACAGTACTTC

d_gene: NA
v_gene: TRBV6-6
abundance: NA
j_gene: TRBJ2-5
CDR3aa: CASWGSQETQYF
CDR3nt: TGTGCCAGCTGGGGAAGCCAAGAGACCCAGTACTTC

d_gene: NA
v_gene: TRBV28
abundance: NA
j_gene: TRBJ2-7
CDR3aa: CASSEGGAYYEQYF
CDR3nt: TGTGCCAGCTCTGAAGGGGGAGCCTACTACGAGCAGTACTTC

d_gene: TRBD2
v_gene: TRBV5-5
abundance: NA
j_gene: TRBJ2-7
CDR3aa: CASSLVLDAGAYEQYF
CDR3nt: TGTGCCAGCAGCTTGGTTCTGGATGCGGGAGCCTACGAGCAGTACTTC